These 19 T cell receptor beta chains share one sample of origin, sequenced in a study of Ad26.COV2.S vaccination and SARS-CoV-2 variants (TCRdb year 2021). The library was produced with the immunoSEQ multiplex PCR assay. Held by TCRdb, this immuneACCESS table contains in-frame sequences only and omits some clones. Under half of the omission traces to an unresolved V gene where checked; the cause of the rest is unknown. In all, the sample holds around 450,000 clones, and 90% of those were seen once. The ten largest clonotypes hold around 4.5% of the sample. The treatment or condition label corresponds to: 15 to 20 received Ad26.COV2.S at low or high dose, single or two shots; 5 received placebo; per-sample allocation not given. Repertoires of vaccine and placebo recipients were sequenced from samples taken on day 63 after the first injection. The material was peripheral blood, obtained in a trial of Ad26.COV2.S vaccine versus placebo. The receptors here all came from a person aged 18 to 59 who received the Ad26.COV2.S COVID-19 vaccine or a placebo.

The J gene is TRBJ1-4, the V gene TRBV3-1 (or the pseudogene TRBV3-2); 7 bases fit TRBD1. Trimming removed 3 bases from V and 6 bases from J; junction bases left unmatched: 7. CDR1 is LGHDT and CDR2 is YNNKEL in the germline V gene (reference sequence). CDR3 length equals 15 residues. CDR3 DNA: TGTGCCAGCAGCCAGCAACAGGGGATTTATGAAAAACTGTTTTTT. This sequence encodes CASSQQQGIYEKLFF.

The sample holds a few counts of this clone. This sequence joins TRBV18 and TRBJ1-1, with D hard to call. Germline-derived CDR1 and CDR2 are KGHSH and LQKENI. Trimming cost V 4 bases and J 3 bases, with 12 bases left between them. This CDR3 region has 14 residues. CDR3 sequence (DNA): TGTGCCAGCTCACAATCTGGTGGGTACACTGAAGCTTTCTTT. As protein: CASSQSGGYTEAFF.

The V gene is TRBV10-3, the J gene TRBJ1-2; D is unclear. Trimming took off 0 bases at V and 4 bases at J, with 12 bases between the two ends. CDR1 and CDR2 from the germline V gene are ENHRY and SYGVKD. This CDR3 contains 15 residues. The CDR3 loop reads CAISESGGPRYGYTF. In nucleotides, the CDR3 is TGTGCCATCAGTGAGTCGGGCGGCCCCCGCTATGGCTACACCTTC.

The chain employs TRBV2 and TRBJ2-2, with unresolved D. Looked up from germline, CDR1 is SNHLY and CDR2 is FYNNEI. V was pared by 11 bases and J by 4 bases, with 11 bases between. This CDR3 is built from 12 residues. The CDR3 loop is CAPGSPTGELFF. CDR3 sequence (DNA): TGTGCCCCCGGCTCTCCCACCGGGGAGCTGTTTTTT. The variable domain in full, completed from reference TRBV2 and TRBJ2-2, reads EPEVTQTPSHQVTQMGQEVILRCVPISNHLYFYWYRQILGQKVEFLVSFYNNEISEKSEIFDDQFSVERPDGSNFTLKIRSTKLEDSAMYFCAPGSPTGELFFGEGSRLTVL.

The J gene is TRBJ2-2, the V gene TRBV6-5; D remains ambiguous. V was pared by 8 bases and J by 2 bases, with 15 bases between. Germline V gene sequence: CDR1 MNHEY, CDR2 SVGAGI. The CDR3 extends over 15 amino acids. The CDR3 nucleotides read TGTGCCAGCGGAGATGGTCCGGAAAACACCGGGGAGCTGTTTTTT. This translates into CASGDGPENTGELFF.

The chain joins TRBV28 to TRBJ2-3, with TRBD1 identical over 12 bases. J lost 5 bases, V lost 8 bases, and 2 bases had no gene match. Germline CDR1 and CDR2: MDHEN and SYDVKM. This CDR3 has 13 amino acids. This CDR3 reads CASGTGGVDTQYF. DNA for the CDR3: TGTGCCAGCGGGACAGGGGGCGTAGATACGCAGTATTTT.

J is TRBJ2-6 and V is TRBV15, with D perhaps matching TRBD2 (6 bases). The length of the CDR3 is 15 residues. Germline V lookup: CDR1 LNHNV, CDR2 YYDKDF (reference sequence). Trimming left V 1 base short and J 2 bases short, with 6 bases between. The CDR3: CATSRGGAGANVLTF. CDR3 bases: TGTGCCACCAGCAGAGGGGGGGCTGGGGCCAACGTCCTGACTTTC.

As DNA, the CDR3 is TGTGCCAGCAGCAAAACAGGGGTTATTGAAAAACTGTTTTTT. Amino acids: CASSKTGVIEKLFF. The chain employs TRBV21-1 and TRBJ1-4; the DNA was not compared with TRBD1, the D call given in the table. TRBV21-1 counts as a pseudogene. This CDR3 is 14 amino acids long.

V gene TRBV28 combines with J gene TRBJ1-5, with D perhaps matching TRBD1 (5 bases). CDR1 MDHEN and CDR2 SYDVKM come from the germline V gene. The CDR3 totals 13 residues. V lost 6 bases and J lost 4, with 10 bases in between. The DNA of the CDR3 is TGTGCCAGCAGAAGGGACCCGAATCAGCCCCAGCATTTT. It codes for CASRRDPNQPQHF.

The V gene is TRBV7-2, the J gene TRBJ2-7; 7 bases agree with TRBD1. V lost 1 base to trimming and J lost 5 bases; unmatched junction nucleotides: 8. This CDR3 is built from 15 residues. The germline V gene has CDR1 SGHTA and CDR2 FQGNSA. CDR3 sequence (DNA): TGTGCCAGCAGCTTAGGACAGGGCGTATTCAACGAGCAGTACTTC. Translated: CASSLGQGVFNEQYF.

V usage is TRBV5-6 and J usage is TRBJ1-2; D gene ambiguous. Germline CDR1 SGHDT, CDR2 YYEEEE. Trimming cost V 1 base and J 3 bases, with 10 bases left between them. The CDR3 runs to 14 residues. The CDR3 reads CASSLTGSDYGYTF. The CDR3 DNA reads TGTGCCAGCAGCTTGACGGGGTCCGACTATGGCTACACCTTC.

This chain uses TRBV5-4 with TRBJ2-4; no clear D. The CDR3 is made up of 15 amino acids. Germline values: CDR1 SGHNT, CDR2 YYREEE (reference sequence). Trimming pared 4 bases from V and 5 bases from J, leaving 16 bases between. Here the CDR3 DNA reads TGTGCCAGCAGCGTTTTCAGGAAAACCGAAAACATTCAGTACTTC. Protein product: CASSVFRKTENIQYF.

V and J are TRBV24-1 and TRBJ2-7, with a weak D call TRBD2 (6 bases). Trimming took off 2 bases at V and 3 bases at J, with 10 bases between the two ends. Per the germline V gene, CDR1 is KGHDR and CDR2 is SFDVKD. The CDR3 runs to 14 residues. The CDR3, as DNA: TGTGCCACCAGTGATTCGGGAGCCTACTACGAGCAGTACTTC. It encodes CATSDSGAYYEQYF.

On this clone: Relative to the germline gene, one junction end is altered; a read error may explain this. This sequence joins TRBV7-2 and TRBJ2-1, with 9 bases aligning to TRBD2. The CDR3 covers 14 residues. The germline V gene has CDR1 SGHTA and CDR2 FQGNSA. CDR3 region: CASSLAGYYNEQFF. CDR3 nucleotide sequence: TGTGCCAGCAGCCTAGCGGGATACTACAATGAGCAGTTCTTC.

This clone was seen only a few times. CDR3 protein: CATSDDGTPKGHEQFF. The CDR3 nucleotides are TGTGCCACCAGTGATGACGGGACACCGAAGGGGCATGAGCAGTTCTTC. The chain combines TRBV24-1 with TRBJ2-1; a weak D match, TRBD1 (6 bases). Trimming cost V 3 bases and J 8 bases, with 19 bases left between them. This CDR3 contains 16 residues. Germline V gene sequence: CDR1 KGHDR, CDR2 SFDVKD.

This clone has a single count. This sequence joins TRBV3-1 (or the pseudogene TRBV3-2) and TRBJ2-3, with TRBD1 identical over 9 bases. Germline-derived CDR1 and CDR2 are LGHDT and YNNKEL (reference sequence). V lost 3 bases to trimming and J lost 5 bases; unmatched junction nucleotides: 6. This CDR3 spans 15 amino acids. CDR3 region: CASSQSGTGLDTQYF. Written as DNA, the CDR3 is TGTGCCAGCAGCCAGAGCGGGACAGGGCTAGATACGCAGTATTTT.

The rearrangement uses TRBV5-5 and TRBJ2-5; TRBD1 aligns across 7 bases. Germline lookup yields CDR1 SGHKS and CDR2 YYEKEE (reference sequence). V trimming: 4 bases; J trimming: 2 bases; junction bases outside the gene matches: 11. The CDR3 is 16 amino acids. The CDR3 region is CASSRDRVTSQETQYF. CDR3 DNA: TGTGCCAGCAGCAGGGACAGAGTAACTTCGCAAGAGACCCAGTACTTC.

V usage is TRBV10-3 and J usage is TRBJ1-2, with D tentatively TRBD1 (5 bases). The CDR3 is 16 residues long. Germline V gives CDR1 ENHRY, CDR2 SYGVKD. Between the trimmed V and J ends, which lost 6 bases and 4 bases, there was a span of 21 bases. CDR3 sequence reads: CAIRGQEKSGVYGYTF. The CDR3 bases are TGTGCCATCAGAGGACAAGAGAAGAGCGGGGTCTATGGCTACACCTTC.

Notes on this clone: Distinct nucleotide sequences in the sample also encode this CDR3. The CDR3 loop is CASSSYTGELFF. In nucleotides, the CDR3 is TGTGCCAGCAGCTCCTACACCGGGGAGCTGTTTTTT. This chain connects TRBV7-3 to TRBJ2-2; D gene ambiguous. The V gene lost 4 bases and the J gene lost 3 bases, with 3 bases spanning the gap. Germline CDR1 is SGHTA and CDR2 is FQGTGA. CDR3 length: 12 residues.